A selection of T cell receptor beta chains follows, all from one sample in a study of T cells in Graves' hyperthyroidism and ophthalmopathy. In TCRdb, the multiplex PCR reads were re-called with MiXCR into one record per CDR3 protein. The sample contains 300,000 to 400,000 distinct CDR3 sequences, around 13% of which appear only once. The sequenced sample was blood. All receptors derive from a woman aged 60-75 years with Graves' hyperthyroidism. The CDR3 runs from the conserved cysteine through the conserved F or W. The order of the fields is D gene, J gene, clone size, V gene, CDR3 DNA, CDR3 protein. D genes are given only for firm matches. A row's size may be missing; if present it is once, few, many or a size class.

>.|TRBJ1-1|many|TRBV28
TGTGCCAGCAGTTTGTGGGGTTATGAGTCGCGGAACACTGAAGCTTTCTTT
CASSLWGYESRNTEAFF
>TRBD1|TRBJ2-5|.|TRBV6-1
TGTGCCAGCAGCGGAACCGGGACAGTTCAAGAGACCCAGTACTTC
CASSGTGTVQETQYF
>TRBD2|TRBJ2-1|.|TRBV7-8
TGTGCCAGCAGCTTTAGCGGGCAGACCTACAATGAGCAGTTCTTC
CASSFSGQTYNEQFF
>TRBD2|TRBJ2-7|many|TRBV2
TGTGCCAGCAGCCCCGGACTAGCGGGACAAGAGCAGTACTTC
CASSPGLAGQEQYF
>TRBD1|TRBJ1-2|many|TRBV7-8
TGTGCCAGCAGCGACGGGACAGGCTTAAACTATGGCTACACCTTC
CASSDGTGLNYGYTF
>.|TRBJ2-7|many|TRBV30
TGTGCCTGGAGCAGGGGCAGGGCCTCCTACGAGCAGTACTTC
CAWSRGRASYEQYF
>TRBD1|TRBJ2-3|.|TRBV10-3
TGTGCCATCGACCCGGGACAGGGCTCAGATACGCAGTATTTT
CAIDPGQGSDTQYF
>.|TRBJ2-1|.|TRBV7-9
TGTGCCAGCAGCTTAGGCAGGGGTCCCCACAATGAGCAGTTCTTC
CASSLGRGPHNEQFF
>.|TRBJ2-5|many|TRBV6-6
TGTGCCAGCAGTTACTCTCCGGACAGGGGTAGCCTAGCGGGTCAAGAGACCCAGTACTTC
CASSYSPDRGSLAGQETQYF
>.|TRBJ2-1|once|TRBV7-9
TGTGCCAGCAGCCTACGGGAGAAACACGGCAATGAGCAGTTCTTC
CASSLREKHGNEQFF
>TRBD2|TRBJ2-3|many|TRBV2
TGTGCCAGCAGAAAACGGACTAGCAGCACAGATACGCAGTATTTT
CASRKRTSSTDTQYF
>.|TRBJ1-1|many|TRBV29-1
TGCAGCGTTGGCAGGGGTCCTGAAGCTTTCTTT
CSVGRGPEAFF
>.|TRBJ2-1|many|TRBV7-8
TGTGCCAGCAGCCCCCGCAGGTTTGATTCCTACAATGAGCAGTTCTTC
CASSPRRFDSYNEQFF
>.|TRBJ2-7|many|TRBV5-1
TGCGCCAGCAGGAGGGGACCGGACGAGCAGTACTTC
CASRRGPDEQYF
>.|TRBJ2-7|few|TRBV19
TGTGCCAGTAGTTACGAGCAGGCGAGCTCCTACGAGCAGTACTTC
CASSYEQASSYEQYF
>.|TRBJ1-3|few|TRBV5-1
TGCGCCAGCAGCTTTTGGGGTATGGGATCTGGAAACACCATATATTTT
CASSFWGMGSGNTIYF
>.|TRBJ1-2|.|TRBV30
TGTGCCTGGAGTTCCCGGAACTATGGCTACACCTTC
CAWSSRNYGYTF
>TRBD2|TRBJ2-3|few|TRBV19
TGTGCCAGTAGTTTCCAGACTAGCGGGGTGGTCGATACGCAGTATTTT
CASSFQTSGVVDTQYF
>.|TRBJ1-4|.|TRBV25-1
TGTGCCAGCAGTGAATCGGGGATAATTAATGAAAAACTGTTTTTT
CASSESGIINEKLFF
>TRBD1|TRBJ2-5|many|TRBV2
TGTGCCAGCAGGATCGGACAGGGAGTAGAGACCCAGTACTTC
CASRIGQGVETQYF
>.|TRBJ2-3|many|TRBV29-1
TGCAGCGGGAAACAGGCGAGCACAGATACGCAGTATTTT
CSGKQASTDTQYF
>TRBD2|TRBJ2-7|.|TRBV4-1
TGCGCCAGCAGCCAAAATAGCGGGAGCACCTACGAGCAGTACTTC
CASSQNSGSTYEQYF
>.|TRBJ2-3|many|TRBV12-3/TRBV12-4
TGTGCCAGCAAACCAGATACGCAGTATTTT
CASKPDTQYF
>.|TRBJ2-2|few|TRBV19
TGTGCCACCACCGCGCGGCGGGGCGGGGTTTCCGGGGAGCTGTTTTTT
CATTARRGGVSGELFF
>TRBD1|TRBJ2-3|many|TRBV20-1
TGCAGTGCTGAAACCGGGACAGGGGACACAGATACGCAGTATTTT
CSAETGTGDTDTQYF
>.|TRBJ2-3|few|TRBV5-1
TGCGCCAGCAGCCTGACCGGGGGTGCAGATACGCAGTATTTT
CASSLTGGADTQYF